The clone carrying this TCR beta chain has only a few counts. Trimming took off 3 bases at V and 3 bases at J, with 9 bases between the two ends. This CDR3 is built from 13 residues. These data are taken from a study of T cells after yellow fever vaccination. Using its own MiXCR run on the 5' RACE reads, TCRdb lists one record per CDR3 protein. The sample lists a few hundred thousand distinct CDR3 sequences, over 5% occurring once. The specimen comprised PBMCs, sampled 5 days after the yellow fever booster vaccination. This rearrangement joins TRBV12-3 or TRBV12-4 to TRBJ2-7; D not certain. This receptor was taken from a young man who received the YFV17D yellow fever vaccine. The chain's CDR3 is CASSFSADYEQYF. CDR3 nucleotide sequence: TGTGCCAGCAGTTTTTCTGCTGACTACGAGCAGTACTTC.